The 2 T cell receptor beta chains reported below all come from one sample, sequenced in a study of tumor-infiltrating lymphocytes in primary liver carcinoma. Each 20-30 mg portion of unsorted bulk tissue served as the source for co-extraction of RNA and DNA. Total RNA amounting to around 530 ng was the source from which TCR beta cDNA was made with a constant-region primer. Each TCR beta library was derived from three nested multiplex PCR rounds that employed slightly modified ARM-PCR. TRBV1-TRBV30 forward primers paired with a C-beta reverse primer were used in the first two PCR rounds, which ran approximately 11 cycles each. One entry per CDR3 protein, called by TCRdb with MiXCR from the multiplex PCR reads. The sample records about 110,000 distinct CDR3 sequences, around 84% being singletons. Sequenced input: liver tumor tissue from sampling region 3. Stated subset: tumor region T3, left-lateral pole. The receptors were gathered from a man aged 40-50 years with primary liver carcinoma and hepatitis B virus infection.

As regards this clonotype: Germline and junction disagree at one end, which may indicate a read error. The CDR3 is CANSHSGENSPLPF. Written as DNA, the CDR3 is TGTGCCAATAGCCACTCAGGGGAAAATTCACCCCTCCCCTTT. J is TRBJ1-6 and V is TRBV14, with a weak D call TRBD1 (6 bases). CDR3 size: 14 residues. CDR1 SGHDN and CDR2 FVKESK come from the germline V gene.

This clonotype was detected once. At one boundary the junction diverges from the germline segment, which might be a read error. V gene TRBV29-1 combines with J gene TRBJ2-1; TRBD2 aligns across 14 bases. Germline V gene lookup returns CDR1 SQVTM and CDR2 ANQGSEA. The CDR3 contains 15 residues. The CDR3 loop is CSVGLAGGSYKEQFF. CDR3 DNA sequence: TGCAGCGTTGGACTAGCGGGGGGGTCCTACAAAGAGCAGTTCTTC.